The clone carrying this T cell receptor beta chain appeared once. What it binds is not known. A much larger clone sits a single nucleotide away, making a read error possible. The data derive from a study of T cell repertoires in cytomegalovirus infection. Each CDR3 protein gets one entry after TCRdb re-called the reads with MiXCR. The sample lists hundreds of thousands of distinct CDR3 sequences; roughly a quarter were seen once. Germline V gene lookup returns CDR1 SGHVS and CDR2 FQNEAQ. The CDR3 totals 14 residues. Overall study findings and caveats: There were carriers of CMV plus the relevant HLA, and cumulative public TCR beta family frequency identified them. The ex vivo response was dominated by HLA-C-restricted CMV-specific TCR beta clonotypes.

The receptor's source is a human donor in good health (CMV status not recorded). Some clones in this sample may be carry-over from other donors' samples. V gene TRBV7-8 combines with J gene TRBJ1-1; D perhaps matches TRBD1 (5 bases). The sample taken for sequencing was CD8+ T cells from PBMCs. The CDR3 spells CTSSSRDLRPEAFF. In DNA, the CDR3 is TGTACCAGCAGCTCGAGGGACCTGAGACCTGAAGCTTTCTTT.